This T cell receptor beta chain was sequenced for a study of shared clonotypes between healthy human individuals. Findings and caveats of the study: Few donors limited the genetic and exposure-history diversity represented. Read depth was anticipated to influence clonotype sharing among donors.

CDR3 length: 14 amino acids. CDR1 is SNHLY, CDR2 FYNNEI, per germline. Unsorted PBMC replicate PCRs used roughly 300 ng DNA, about 30,000 T cell genomes. It was on ten immunoSEQ deep assay plates that unsorted PBMC DNA was sequenced. Clones were read by immunoSEQ multiplex PCR, and TCRdb kept only the in-frame ones, dropping some. The sample has about 520,000 clones; approximately 81% are singletons. To note about this clone: Its antigen is currently unknown. A read error is likely here: a far larger clone is one base away.

This TCR derives from a middle-aged woman in good health. Some clones in this sample may be carry-over from other donors' samples. The sample comprised PBMCs. This chain uses TRBV2 with TRBJ1-1; D is unresolved. Written as DNA, the CDR3 is TGTTCCAGCAGTGTGCTGGCCTTGAACACTGAAGCTTTCTTT. Its protein is CSSSVLALNTEAFF.